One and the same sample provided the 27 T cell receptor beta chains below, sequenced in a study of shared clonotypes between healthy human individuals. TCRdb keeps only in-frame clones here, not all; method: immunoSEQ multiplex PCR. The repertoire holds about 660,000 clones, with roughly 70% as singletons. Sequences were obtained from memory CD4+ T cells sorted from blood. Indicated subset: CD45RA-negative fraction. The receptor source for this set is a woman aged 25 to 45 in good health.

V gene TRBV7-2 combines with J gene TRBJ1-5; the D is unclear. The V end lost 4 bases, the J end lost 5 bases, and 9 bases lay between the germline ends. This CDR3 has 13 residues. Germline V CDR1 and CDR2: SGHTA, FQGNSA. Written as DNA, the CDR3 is TGTGCCAGCAGCTCGTGGCAGGATCAGCCCCAGCATTTT. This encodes CASSSWQDQPQHF.

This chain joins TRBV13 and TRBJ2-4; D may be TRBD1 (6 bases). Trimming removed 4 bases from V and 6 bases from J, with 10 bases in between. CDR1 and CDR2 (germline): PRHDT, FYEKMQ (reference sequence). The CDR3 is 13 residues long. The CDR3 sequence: CASSYQGRNIQYF. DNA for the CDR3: TGTGCCAGCAGCTATCAGGGGAGAAACATTCAGTACTTC.

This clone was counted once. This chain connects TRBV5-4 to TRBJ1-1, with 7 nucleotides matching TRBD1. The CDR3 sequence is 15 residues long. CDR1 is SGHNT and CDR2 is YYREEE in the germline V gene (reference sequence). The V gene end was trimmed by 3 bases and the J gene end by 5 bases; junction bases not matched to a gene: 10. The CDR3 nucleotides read TGTGCCAGCAGCTCGAAAGGGGGCCGAGGAACTGAAGCTTTCTTT. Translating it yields CASSSKGGRGTEAFF.

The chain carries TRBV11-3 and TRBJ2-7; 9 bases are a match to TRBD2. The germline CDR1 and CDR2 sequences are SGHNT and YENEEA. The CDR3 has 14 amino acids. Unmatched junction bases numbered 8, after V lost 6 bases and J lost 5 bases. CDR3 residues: CASRVAGASNEQYF. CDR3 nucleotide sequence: TGTGCCAGCAGGGTAGCGGGAGCAAGCAACGAGCAGTACTTC.

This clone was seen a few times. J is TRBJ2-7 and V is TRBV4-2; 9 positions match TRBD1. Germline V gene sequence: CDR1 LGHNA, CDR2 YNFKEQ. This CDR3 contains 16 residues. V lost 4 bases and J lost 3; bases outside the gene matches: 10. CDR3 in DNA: TGTGCCAGCAGCCCTAGTACAGGGGGCAGTAGCTACGAGCAGTACTTC. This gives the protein CASSPSTGGSSYEQYF.

CDR3 nucleotide sequence: TGCAGCGTTACGGTTGGCACTGAAGCTTTCTTT. Translated, it gives CSVTVGTEAFF. V and J are TRBV29-1 and TRBJ1-1; D is unclear. Germline V lookup: CDR1 SQVTM, CDR2 ANQGSEA. Trimming stripped 5 bases from V and 4 bases from J, with 8 bases between. There are 11 residues in the CDR3.

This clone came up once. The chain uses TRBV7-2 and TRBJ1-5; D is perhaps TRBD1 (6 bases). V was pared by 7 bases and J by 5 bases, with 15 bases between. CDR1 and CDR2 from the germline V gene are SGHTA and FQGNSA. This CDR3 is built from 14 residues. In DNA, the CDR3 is TGTGCCAGCACCTCTGGCCCAGGGGATCAGCCCCAGCATTTT. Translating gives CASTSGPGDQPQHF. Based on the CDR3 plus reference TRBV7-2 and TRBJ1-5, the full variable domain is GAGVSQSPSNKVTEKGKDVELRCDPISGHTALYWYRQSLGQGLEFLIYFQGNSAPDKSGLPSDRFSAERTGGSVSTLTIQRTQQEDSAVYLCASTSGPGDQPQHFGDGTRLSIL.

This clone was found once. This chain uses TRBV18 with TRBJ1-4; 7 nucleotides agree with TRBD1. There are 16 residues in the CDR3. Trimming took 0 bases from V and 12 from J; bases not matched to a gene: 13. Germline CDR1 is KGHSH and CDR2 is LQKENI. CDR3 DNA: TGTGCCAGCTCACCACCGGGGGTGACAGGGTCGACTCAACTGTTTTTT. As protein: CASSPPGVTGSTQLFF.

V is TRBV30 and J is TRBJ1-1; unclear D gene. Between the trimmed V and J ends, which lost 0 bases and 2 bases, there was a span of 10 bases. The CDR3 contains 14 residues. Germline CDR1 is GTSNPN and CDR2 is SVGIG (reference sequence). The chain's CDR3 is CAWSVGHENTEAFF. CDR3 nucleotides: TGTGCCTGGAGTGTCGGGCACGAAAACACTGAAGCTTTCTTT.

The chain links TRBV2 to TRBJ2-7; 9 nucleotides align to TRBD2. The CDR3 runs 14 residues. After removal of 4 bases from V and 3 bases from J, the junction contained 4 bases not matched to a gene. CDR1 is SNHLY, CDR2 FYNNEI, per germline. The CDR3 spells CASSGISGSYEQYF. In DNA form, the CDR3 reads TGTGCCAGCAGTGGGATTAGCGGGAGCTACGAGCAGTACTTC.

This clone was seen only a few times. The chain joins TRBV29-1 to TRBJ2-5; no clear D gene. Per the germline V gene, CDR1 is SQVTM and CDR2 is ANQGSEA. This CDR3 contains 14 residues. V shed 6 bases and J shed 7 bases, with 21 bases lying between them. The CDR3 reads CSVGKTGLETTQYF. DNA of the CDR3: TGCAGCGTCGGAAAGACTGGGCTGGAAACGACCCAGTACTTC.

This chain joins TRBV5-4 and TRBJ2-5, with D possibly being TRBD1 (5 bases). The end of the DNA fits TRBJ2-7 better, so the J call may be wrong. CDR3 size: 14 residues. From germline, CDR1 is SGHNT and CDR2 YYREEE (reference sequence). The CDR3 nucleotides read TGTGCCAGCAGCTTGGACAGGACAACCTACGAGCAGTACTTC. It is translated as CASSLDRTTYEQYF.

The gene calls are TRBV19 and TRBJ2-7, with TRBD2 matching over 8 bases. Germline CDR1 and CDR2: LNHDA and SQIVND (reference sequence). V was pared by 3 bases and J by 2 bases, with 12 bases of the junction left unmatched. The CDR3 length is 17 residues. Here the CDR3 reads CASSIGLAGILPYEQYF. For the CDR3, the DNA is TGTGCCAGTAGTATTGGGCTAGCGGGCATCCTCCCCTACGAGCAGTACTTC.

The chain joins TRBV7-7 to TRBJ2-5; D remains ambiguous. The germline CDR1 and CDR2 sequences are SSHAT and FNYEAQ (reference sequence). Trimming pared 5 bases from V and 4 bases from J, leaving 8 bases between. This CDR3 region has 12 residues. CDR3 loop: CASSPAGETQYF. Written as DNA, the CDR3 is TGTGCCAGCAGCCCCGCTGGAGAGACCCAGTACTTC. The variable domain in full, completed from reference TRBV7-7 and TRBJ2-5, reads GAGVSQSPRYKVTKRGQDVTLRCDPISSHATLYWYQQALGQGPEFLTYFNYEAQPDKSGLPSDRFSAERPEGSISTLTIQRTEQRDSAMYRCASSPAGETQYFGPGTRLLVL.

CDR3: CASSGGAYEQYF. The CDR3 coding sequence is TGTGCCAGCAGCGGGGGGGCATACGAGCAGTACTTC. The rearrangement uses TRBV7-8 and TRBJ2-7; possible D gene TRBD2, 7 bases. The germline V and J ends were trimmed by 5 bases and 4 bases, with 9 bases remaining between them. The CDR3 length is 12 residues. The germline gives CDR1 SGHVS, CDR2 FQNEAQ.

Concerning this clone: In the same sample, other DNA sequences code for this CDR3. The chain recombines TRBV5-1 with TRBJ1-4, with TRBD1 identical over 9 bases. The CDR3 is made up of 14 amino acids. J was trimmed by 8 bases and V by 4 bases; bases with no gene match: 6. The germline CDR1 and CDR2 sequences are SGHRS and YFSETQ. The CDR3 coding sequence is TGCGCCAGCAGCCAGGGACAGGGAGGCGAAAAACTGTTTTTT. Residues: CASSQGQGGEKLFF.

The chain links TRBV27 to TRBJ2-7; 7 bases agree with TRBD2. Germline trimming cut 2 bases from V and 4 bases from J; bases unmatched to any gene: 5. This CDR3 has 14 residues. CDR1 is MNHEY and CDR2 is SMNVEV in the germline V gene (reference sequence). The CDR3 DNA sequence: TGTGCCAGCAGTTTAGCGGGAGAAGAATACGAGCAGTACTTC. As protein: CASSLAGEEYEQYF.

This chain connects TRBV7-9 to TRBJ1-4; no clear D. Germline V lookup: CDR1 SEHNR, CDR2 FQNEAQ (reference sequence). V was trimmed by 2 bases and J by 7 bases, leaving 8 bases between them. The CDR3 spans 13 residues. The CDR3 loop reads CASSLSIGEKLFF. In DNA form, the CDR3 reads TGTGCCAGCAGCTTAAGCATTGGTGAAAAACTGTTTTTT.

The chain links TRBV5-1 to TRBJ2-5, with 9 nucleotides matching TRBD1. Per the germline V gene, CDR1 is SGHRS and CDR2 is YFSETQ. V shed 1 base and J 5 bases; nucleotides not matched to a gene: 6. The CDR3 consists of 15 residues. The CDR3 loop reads CASSLSGQGRETQYF. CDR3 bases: TGCGCCAGCAGCTTGTCGGGACAGGGAAGGGAGACCCAGTACTTC.

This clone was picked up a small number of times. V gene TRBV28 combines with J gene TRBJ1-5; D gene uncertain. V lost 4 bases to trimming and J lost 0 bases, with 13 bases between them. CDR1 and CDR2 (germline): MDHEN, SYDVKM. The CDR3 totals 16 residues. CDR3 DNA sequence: TGTGCCAGCAGTTCCCCCTCCGGATCTAGCAATCAGCCCCAGCATTTT. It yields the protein CASSSPSGSSNQPQHF.

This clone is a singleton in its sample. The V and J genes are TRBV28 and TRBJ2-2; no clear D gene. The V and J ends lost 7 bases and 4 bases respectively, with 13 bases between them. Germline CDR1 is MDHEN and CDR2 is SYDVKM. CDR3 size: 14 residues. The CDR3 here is CASTRVSITGELFF. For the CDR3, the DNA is TGTGCCAGCACACGGGTCTCGATCACCGGGGAGCTGTTTTTT.

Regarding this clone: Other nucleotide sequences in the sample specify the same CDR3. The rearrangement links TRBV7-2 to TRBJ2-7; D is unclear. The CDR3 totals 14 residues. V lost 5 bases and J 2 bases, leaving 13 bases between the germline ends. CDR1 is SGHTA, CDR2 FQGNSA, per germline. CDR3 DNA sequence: TGTGCCAGCAGCGGTCCCGGCGGCCCCTACGAGCAGTACTTC. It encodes CASSGPGGPYEQYF.

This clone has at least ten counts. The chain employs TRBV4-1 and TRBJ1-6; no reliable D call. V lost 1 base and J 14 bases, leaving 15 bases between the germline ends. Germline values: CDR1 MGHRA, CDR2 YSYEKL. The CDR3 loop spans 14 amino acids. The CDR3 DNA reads TGCGCCAGCAGCCAAGCCCCATCTCCTCCCACCCTCCACTTT. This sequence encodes CASSQAPSPPTLHF.

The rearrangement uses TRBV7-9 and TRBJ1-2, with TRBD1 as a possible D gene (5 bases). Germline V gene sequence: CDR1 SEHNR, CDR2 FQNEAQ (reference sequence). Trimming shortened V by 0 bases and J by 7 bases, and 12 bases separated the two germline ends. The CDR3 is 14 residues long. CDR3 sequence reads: CASSLAMQGGGYTF. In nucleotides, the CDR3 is TGTGCCAGCAGCTTAGCGATGCAGGGCGGTGGCTACACCTTC.

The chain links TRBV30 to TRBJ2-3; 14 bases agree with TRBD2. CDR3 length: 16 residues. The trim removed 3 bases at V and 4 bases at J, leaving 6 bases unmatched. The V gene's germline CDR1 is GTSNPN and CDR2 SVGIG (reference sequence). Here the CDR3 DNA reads TGTGCCTGGAGGGAGACTAGCGGGAGGGCCCCAGATACGCAGTATTTT. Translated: CAWRETSGRAPDTQYF.

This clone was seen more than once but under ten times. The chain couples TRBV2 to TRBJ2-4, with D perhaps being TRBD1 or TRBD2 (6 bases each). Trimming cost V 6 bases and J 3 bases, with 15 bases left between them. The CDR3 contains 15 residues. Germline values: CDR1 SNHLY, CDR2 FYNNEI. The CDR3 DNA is TGTGCCAGCAGCGCCGAACAGGGAGGCAAAAACATTCAGTACTTC. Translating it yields CASSAEQGGKNIQYF.

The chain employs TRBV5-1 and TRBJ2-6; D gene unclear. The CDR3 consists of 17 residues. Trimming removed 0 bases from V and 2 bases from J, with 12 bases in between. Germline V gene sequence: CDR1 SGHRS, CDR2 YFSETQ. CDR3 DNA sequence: TGCGCCAGCAGCTTGGGGCCAACTTCTACTGGGGCCAACGTCCTGACTTTC. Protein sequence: CASSLGPTSTGANVLTF. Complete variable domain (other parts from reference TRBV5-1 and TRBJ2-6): KAGVTQTPRYLIKTRGQQVTLSCSPISGHRSVSWYQQTPGQGLQFLFEYFSETQRNKGNFPGRFSGRQFSNSRSEMNVSTLELGDSALYLCASSLGPTSTGANVLTFGAGSRLTVL.